Presented here are 22 T cell receptor beta chains from one specimen sequenced in a study of blood T cell repertoires in COVID-19. Clones were read by immunoSEQ multiplex PCR, and TCRdb kept only the in-frame ones, dropping some. The sample carries more than 200,000 clones, 80% to 90% recorded once. Sequenced: PBMCs or T cells enriched from blood (not recorded which). The receptors come from a woman in her 30s who had recovered from COVID-19.

The chain carries TRBV19 and TRBJ2-2, with D tentatively TRBD1 (6 bases). This CDR3 is built from 15 residues. V was shortened by 3 bases and J by 7 bases, with 15 bases between the two germline ends. Germline CDR1 reads LNHDA; CDR2 reads SQIVND (reference sequence). In DNA, the CDR3 is TGTGCCAGTAGTATGCCCTCGCAGGGGATCGGGGAGCTGTTTTTT. Amino acid sequence: CASSMPSQGIGELFF.

This chain uses TRBV30 with TRBJ2-1, with D uncertain. CDR1 GTSNPN and CDR2 SVGIG come from the germline V gene (reference sequence). V dropped 3 bases and J dropped 9 bases, with 12 bases sitting between them. The CDR3 extends over 12 amino acids. This chain's CDR3 is CAWSGPSGEQFF. The CDR3 DNA reads TGTGCCTGGAGCGGCCCATCGGGTGAGCAGTTCTTC.

Only a few counts were recorded for this clone. This rearrangement joins TRBV6-2 or TRBV6-3 to TRBJ1-4; D remains unclear. This CDR3 comprises 12 residues. Germline V CDR1 and CDR2: MNHEY, SVGEGT. The V gene lost 4 bases and the J gene lost 8 bases, with 8 bases spanning the gap. CDR3 amino acids: CASSFGREKLFF. CDR3 nucleotides: TGTGCCAGCAGTTTTGGGCGCGAAAAACTGTTTTTT.

The chain employs TRBV7-8 and TRBJ1-2; TRBD1 matches 7 bases. V was pared by 4 bases and J by 4 bases, with 3 bases of the junction left unmatched. The CDR3 consists of 13 residues. CDR1 is SGHVS and CDR2 is FQNEAQ in the germline V gene. As DNA, the CDR3 is TGTGCCAGCAGCTACAGGGGAAGCTATGGCTACACCTTC. Translating it yields CASSYRGSYGYTF.

This clone appeared a single time. The V and J genes are TRBV4-1 and TRBJ2-7; perhaps TRBD2 as D (6 bases). Trimming pared 3 bases from V and 2 bases from J, leaving 11 bases between. This CDR3 is built from 14 residues. The V gene's germline CDR1 is MGHRA and CDR2 YSYEKL. The DNA of the CDR3 is TGCGCCAGCAGCCACGGGGGACTTCCCTACGAGCAGTACTTC. It is translated as CASSHGGLPYEQYF.

The chain carries TRBV7-8 and TRBJ1-1; D might be TRBD1 (6 bases). With 1 base removed from V and 8 bases from J, the gap between germline ends came to 14 bases. Per the germline V gene, CDR1 is SGHVS and CDR2 is FQNEAQ. This CDR3 is 14 amino acids long. CDR3 sequence: CASSLGGPGTEAFF. The CDR3 DNA sequence: TGTGCCAGCAGCTTAGGGGGGCCCGGGACAGAAGCTTTCTTT.

The chain couples TRBV5-1 to TRBJ1-2, with D maybe TRBD1 (6 bases). Trimming took 4 bases from V and 8 from J, leaving 15 bases between them. The CDR3 runs to 13 residues. Germline V gene sequence: CDR1 SGHRS, CDR2 YFSETQ. CDR3 coding DNA: TGCGCCAGCAGCACCACAGGGACGGAGGGCTACACCTTC. This codes for CASSTTGTEGYTF.

The V and J genes are TRBV9 and TRBJ2-1; 12 bases are a match to TRBD2. Germline assignment: CDR1 SGDLS and CDR2 YYNGEE. V lost 3 bases to trimming and J lost 5 bases; unmatched junction nucleotides: 15. The CDR3 is 19 residues long. The CDR3, as DNA: TGTGCCAGCAGCGACTGGGTCGGGACTAGCGGGTTTCGGGACAATGAGCAGTTCTTC. As protein: CASSDWVGTSGFRDNEQFF.

The chain combines TRBV4-3 with TRBJ2-7, with 8 bases aligning to TRBD1. CDR1 and CDR2 (germline): LGHNA, YSLEER. V was clipped by 0 bases and J by 5 bases; unmatched bases: 6. The length of the CDR3 is 15 residues. The CDR3 nucleotides are TGCGCCAGCAGCCAAGATACAGGGGGGCGGGACGAGCAGTACTTC. It specifies CASSQDTGGRDEQYF.

The rearrangement joins TRBV27 to TRBJ1-5; D is perhaps TRBD1 (5 bases). The CDR3 consists of 15 residues. Trimming removed 3 bases from V and 4 bases from J, with 13 bases in between. The germline V gene has CDR1 MNHEY and CDR2 SMNVEV (reference sequence). The CDR3 coding sequence is TGTGCCAGCAGTTTGTCAGGGTCGTTAAATCAGCCCCAGCATTTT. Its protein product is CASSLSGSLNQPQHF.

Only one count was recorded for this clone. V gene TRBV15 combines with J gene TRBJ2-7; D not resolved. The CDR3 consists of 13 residues. The germline V gene has CDR1 LNHNV and CDR2 YYDKDF (reference sequence). The ends were cut back, 0 bases at V and 7 bases at J, with 10 bases in the middle. The CDR3 region has the DNA TGTGCCACCAGCAGAGATCGTGGTACTGAGCAGTACTTC. This encodes CATSRDRGTEQYF.

This clone has just one count. The chain couples TRBV9 to TRBJ2-2; 14 bases map to TRBD2. With V trimmed by 3 bases and J by 5 bases, 6 bases remained unmatched. There are 17 residues in the CDR3. CDR1 is SGDLS, CDR2 YYNGEE, per germline. Written as DNA, the CDR3 is TGTGCCAGCAGCGCCCGACTAGCGGGAGGGAGGACCGGGGAGCTGTTTTTT. Encoded protein: CASSARLAGGRTGELFF.

CDR3 sequence reads: CASSFNKETQYF. The CDR3 DNA reads TGTGCCAGCAGCTTTAACAAAGAGACCCAGTACTTC. V is TRBV5-6 and J is TRBJ2-5, with no clear D. Germline V gene data show CDR1 as SGHDT and CDR2 as YYEEEE. The CDR3 consists of 12 residues. Trimming shortened V by 2 bases and J by 3 bases, and 5 bases separated the two germline ends. The entire variable domain, with the rest obtained from reference TRBV5-6 and TRBJ2-5, is as follows: DAGVTQSPTHLIKTRGQQVTLRCSPKSGHDTVSWYQQALGQGPQFIFQYYEEEERQRGNFPDRFSGHQFPNYSSELNVNALLLGDSALYLCASSFNKETQYFGPGTRLLVL.

The chain carries TRBV11-2 and TRBJ2-1, with D perhaps TRBD2 (5 bases). This CDR3 region has 16 residues. Germline loops: CDR1 SGHAT, CDR2 FQNNGV. V lost 2 bases, J lost 1 base, and 12 bases lay in between. CDR3 in DNA: TGTGCCAGCAGCTTACTCCGGGGTAAATCCTACAATGAGCAGTTCTTC. It yields the protein CASSLLRGKSYNEQFF.

This clone was seen only once. The rearrangement joins TRBV7-2 to TRBJ2-1; 9 bases fit TRBD2. CDR3 size: 19 residues. CDR1 is SGHTA, CDR2 FQGNSA, per germline. The trim removed 1 base at V and 7 bases at J, leaving 17 bases unmatched. The CDR3 DNA sequence: TGTGCCAGCAGCTTAGGGACGGCGGGGAGTAGCGGGAGACTGAATGAGCAGTTCTTC. Encoded protein: CASSLGTAGSSGRLNEQFF.

A few counts support this clone. The chain combines TRBV29-1 with TRBJ2-1; 11 bases fit TRBD2. The germline V gene encodes CDR1 SQVTM and CDR2 ANQGSEA. The trim removed 6 bases at V and 9 bases at J, leaving 10 bases unmatched. This CDR3 has 14 residues. CDR3 residues: CSVSLAGGDSEQFF. CDR3 in DNA: TGCAGCGTGAGCCTAGCGGGAGGTGATAGTGAGCAGTTCTTC.

The J gene is TRBJ2-1, the V gene TRBV5-1; TRBD2 might be the D (6 bases). The CDR3 is 17 residues long. Trimming removed 4 bases at V and 0 bases at J, with 17 bases between. CDR1 is SGHRS and CDR2 is YFSETQ in the germline V gene. CDR3 sequence (DNA): TGCGCCAGCAGCCTCCGACTAGGACTAAGCTCCTACAATGAGCAGTTCTTC. Amino acids: CASSLRLGLSSYNEQFF.

The chain is built from TRBV12-5 and TRBJ2-1; the D gene is possibly TRBD1 (6 bases). The CDR3 extends over 14 amino acids. Trimming left V 6 bases short and J 9 bases short, with 18 bases between. Germline loops: CDR1 LGHNT, CDR2 FRNRAP. CDR3 sequence reads: CASGPGTTGGEQFF. In DNA form, the CDR3 reads TGTGCTAGTGGCCCCGGGACAACCGGCGGTGAGCAGTTCTTC.

The chain uses TRBV7-9 and TRBJ1-1, with D possibly TRBD1 on 5 matching bases. The ends were cut back, 6 bases at V and 0 bases at J, with 8 bases in the middle. The CDR3 is 13 amino acids. Germline V gene data show CDR1 as SEHNR and CDR2 as FQNEAQ (reference sequence). In DNA form, the CDR3 reads TGTGCCAGCAGTCTACAGGTGAACACTGAAGCTTTCTTT. Encoded protein: CASSLQVNTEAFF.

V and J are TRBV5-1 and TRBJ2-2, with a weak D call TRBD2 (6 bases). Trimming stripped 4 bases from V and 2 bases from J, with 12 bases between. Germline CDR1 is SGHRS and CDR2 is YFSETQ. The CDR3 contains 15 residues. The CDR3 nucleotides are TGCGCCAGCAGCATTTCTAGCGAAAACACCGGGGAGCTGTTTTTT. Its protein product is CASSISSENTGELFF.

The chain is built from TRBV20-1 and TRBJ2-3; D remains ambiguous. The CDR3 is 15 amino acids. Between the trimmed V and J ends, which lost 3 bases and 1 base, there was a span of 14 bases. Germline loops: CDR1 DFQATT, CDR2 SNEGSKA (reference sequence). The CDR3 spells CSASKWQAGTDTQYF. As DNA, the CDR3 is TGCAGTGCTAGTAAGTGGCAGGCTGGCACAGATACGCAGTATTTT.

This clone was seen only once. The chain is built from TRBV27 and TRBJ2-1; a possible D gene is TRBD2 (6 bases). Between the trimmed V and J ends, which lost 5 bases and 0 bases, there was a span of 14 bases. Germline CDR1 MNHEY, CDR2 SMNVEV (reference sequence). This CDR3 comprises 16 residues. Here the CDR3 reads CASSILETSSYNEQFF. The CDR3 nucleotides are TGTGCCAGCAGTATACTGGAGACTAGCTCCTACAATGAGCAGTTCTTC.